The T cell receptor (beta chain) described here comes from a study of blood T cell repertoires in COVID-19. Study-level background: Acute and convalescent COVID-19 samples came from the United States, Italy and Spain. The cDNA or gDNA used as material had been derived from T cells, B-cell-depleted T cells, or PBMCs.

In the source study's methods: The assay estimated nucleated cells by amplifying reference gene primers. Sequencing used immunoSEQ multiplex PCR; TCRdb keeps in-frame clones, though not all of them. The DNA was the basis for D and trimming; V, J and clone size are from that table. Here the sample spans fewer than 95,000 clones, roughly 89% being singletons. CDR3 length equals 14 residues. Germline V gives CDR1 GTSNPN, CDR2 SVGIG (reference sequence). V was trimmed by 3 bases and J by 6 bases, leaving 12 bases between them. Input material: peripheral blood. The clonotype originates from a man aged 50 or older with active or convalescent COVID-19. The chain joins TRBV30 to TRBJ1-6, with D tentatively TRBD1 (5 bases). The CDR3 reads CAWRLAGFNSPLHF. CDR3 nucleotides: TGTGCCTGGAGGTTGGCAGGGTTTAATTCACCCCTCCACTTT.